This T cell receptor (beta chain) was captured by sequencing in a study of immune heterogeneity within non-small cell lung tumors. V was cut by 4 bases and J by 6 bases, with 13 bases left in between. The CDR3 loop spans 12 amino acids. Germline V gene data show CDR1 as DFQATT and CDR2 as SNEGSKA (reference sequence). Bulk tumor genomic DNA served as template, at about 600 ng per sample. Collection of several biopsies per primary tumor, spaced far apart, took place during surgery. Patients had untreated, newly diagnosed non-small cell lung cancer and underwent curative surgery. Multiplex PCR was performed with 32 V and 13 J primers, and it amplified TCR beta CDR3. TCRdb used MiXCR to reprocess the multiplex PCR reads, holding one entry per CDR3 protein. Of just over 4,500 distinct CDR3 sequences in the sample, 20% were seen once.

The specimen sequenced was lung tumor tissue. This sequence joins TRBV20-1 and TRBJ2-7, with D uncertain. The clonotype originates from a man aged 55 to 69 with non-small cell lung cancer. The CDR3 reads CSAKPRISEQYF. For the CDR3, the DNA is TGCAGTGCTAAGCCCAGGATCTCCGAGCAGTACTTC.